The 4 T cell receptor beta chains below were found in one sample sequenced in a study of CD8+ T cells in alopecia areata. Stated treatment: oral pan-JAK inhibitor, 5-10 mg twice daily. In each case, RNA was isolated and then reverse transcribed into cDNA as the sequencing template. Data came from immunoSEQ multiplex PCR; TCRdb stores just in-frame clones and leaves some out. The table records around 100,000 clones, roughly 50% of them present only once. Sequenced here: CD8+ T cells sorted from blood, sampled at week 24, from a patient treated with tofacitinib. The receptors were gathered from a human donor with alopecia areata.

This clone came up a few times. The CDR3 coding sequence is TGTGCCAGCAGCTTACGGAGCAGGTATGAGCAGTTCTTC. Translation: CASSLRSRYEQFF. The chain employs TRBV7-8 and TRBJ2-1, with D uncertain. V was cut by 2 bases and J by 8 bases, with 10 bases left in between. Per germline, CDR1 SGHVS and CDR2 FQNEAQ. This CDR3 contains 13 residues.

The rearrangement joins TRBV2 to TRBJ2-1; 9 bases are a match to TRBD1. Germline trimming cut 6 bases from V and 5 bases from J; bases unmatched to any gene: 14. Germline V lookup: CDR1 SNHLY, CDR2 FYNNEI. This CDR3 has 17 residues. CDR3 protein: CASSPFGTGWGNNEQFF. The CDR3 nucleotides read TGTGCCAGCAGCCCCTTTGGGACAGGGTGGGGAAACAATGAGCAGTTCTTC.

V and J are TRBV7-6 and TRBJ2-7; the match to TRBD2 covers 8 bases. The CDR3 spans 16 residues. After removal of 1 base from V and 4 bases from J, the junction contained 9 bases not matched to a gene. Germline V gene sequence: CDR1 SGHVS, CDR2 FNYEAQ. CDR3 sequence (DNA): TGTGCCAGCAGCTTAGACGGGAGGGATTGGGGGTACGAGCAGTACTTC. This gives the protein CASSLDGRDWGYEQYF.

This chain connects TRBV27 to TRBJ2-5, with D perhaps given as TRBD1 or TRBD2 (5 bases each). The CDR3 covers 14 residues. From germline, CDR1 is MNHEY and CDR2 SMNVEV (reference sequence). V was pared by 2 bases and J by 9 bases, with 16 bases between. As DNA, the CDR3 is TGTGCCAGCAGTTTAGGGGGATCCCATGGCGCCCAGTACTTC. Its protein is CASSLGGSHGAQYF.